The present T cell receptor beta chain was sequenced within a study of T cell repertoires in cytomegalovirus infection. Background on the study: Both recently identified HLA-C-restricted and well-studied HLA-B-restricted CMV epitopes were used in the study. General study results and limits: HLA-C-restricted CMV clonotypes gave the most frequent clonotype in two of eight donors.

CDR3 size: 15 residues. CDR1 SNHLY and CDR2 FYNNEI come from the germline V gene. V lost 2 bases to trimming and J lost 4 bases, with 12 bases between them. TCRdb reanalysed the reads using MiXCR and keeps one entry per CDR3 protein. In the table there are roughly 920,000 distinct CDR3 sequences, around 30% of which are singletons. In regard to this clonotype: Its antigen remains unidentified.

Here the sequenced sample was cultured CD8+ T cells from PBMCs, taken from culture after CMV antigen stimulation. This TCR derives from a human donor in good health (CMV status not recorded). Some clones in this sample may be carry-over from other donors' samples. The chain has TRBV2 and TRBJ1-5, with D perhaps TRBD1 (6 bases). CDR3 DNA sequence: TGTGCCAGCAGTGAATCTTACAGGGCGAATCAGCCCCAGCATTTT. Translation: CASSESYRANQPQHF.